The source of this T cell receptor beta chain is a study of blood T cell repertoires in COVID-19. Study-level background: PBMCs, B-cell-depleted T cells, or T cells were the source of the cDNA or gDNA that made up the material.

This clone has only one observation. Profiled with immunoSEQ multiplex PCR; TCRdb holds only in-frame clones, not every one. The table has approximately 250,000 clones, almost 85% seen once. This clonotype was sampled from a man in his fifties with COVID-19, enrolled during active disease. The source material was peripheral blood.

The DNA for the CDR3 is TGTGCCAGCAGTTCGGGACTAGCGGGGGCCGGGGAGCTGTTTTTT. Encoded protein: CASSSGLAGAGELFF. This chain links TRBV27 with TRBJ2-2, with TRBD2 matching over 14 bases. The J segment lost 6 bases and the V segment lost 4 bases, leaving 1 base of the junction unmatched. CDR3 length equals 15 residues. CDR1 and CDR2 from the germline V gene are MNHEY and SMNVEV (reference sequence).